A selection of T cell receptor beta chains follows, all from one sample in a study of cytomegalovirus exposure and HLA in healthy donors. Clones were read by immunoSEQ multiplex PCR, and TCRdb kept only the in-frame ones, dropping some. The sample has some 190,000 clones, about four fifths seen once. The sample comprised PBMCs. These receptors came from a woman aged 25 to 45 in good health and CMV-seronegative. Both conserved end residues are trimmed from each CDR3. Not all rows give a size; the values are once, few, many and, for expanded clones, a class.

. | 14 | TRBV7-3 | ASSLGSGGPTDTQY
. | 13 | TRBV10-1 | ASSGGGASEETQY
. | 13 | TRBV5-1 | ASSLIPGGQETQY
. | 11 | TRBV15 | ATSRAGTETQY
. | 13 | TRBV6-6 | ASSYSSGTGYEQY
. | 11 | TRBV15 | ATRPQETYEQY
. | 11 | TRBV19 | ATNGGGRETQY
few | 9 | TRBV6-5 | ASSSGFGYT
. | 16 | TRBV5-1 | ASSLGRGTGGSADTQY
few | 13 | TRBV6-5 | ASSYTELAREEQF
once | 11 | TRBV15 | ATLEPGGYEQY
. | 13 | TRBV6-5 | ASRSTGASGNTIY
. | 17 | TRBV6-1 | ASSGGQGAFPRKNEKLF
few | 14 | TRBV7-2 | ASSSGLAGGQETQY
once | 11 | TRBV19 | ASSGQGLYEQY
few | 13 | TRBV5-6 | ASSLTAGSGNTIY
. | 11 | TRBV4-3 | ASSQDIEQPQH
. | 13 | TRBV5-6 | ASRALQEMNTEAF
few | 11 | TRBV9 | ASSVGTDYGYT
once | 13 | TRBV5-1 | ASSFFAGFTDTQY
. | 14 | TRBV5-1 | ASSFLAGGPEETQY
. | 14 | TRBV5-1 | ASSSDNRQGSSGYT
. | 11 | TRBV18 | ASSREVPYGYT
. | 12 | TRBV10-1 | ASSEFTNTGELF
. | 13 | TRBV6-6 | ASSYLSRSSYEQY
once | 12 | TRBV5-1 | ASSWKGQHTEAF
. | 9 | TRBV6-5 | ASSYAQGQY